A selection of T cell receptor beta chains follows, all from one sample in a study of blood T cell repertoires in COVID-19. Clones were read by immunoSEQ multiplex PCR, and TCRdb kept only the in-frame ones, dropping some. The sample has about 58,000 clones, around nine tenths seen once. Material for sequencing was peripheral blood. Receptor source: a woman aged 55-70 years with active COVID-19. Each CDR3 is given with its conserved first and last residue. Fields, in order: D gene, V gene, J gene, CDR3 length, clone size, CDR3 protein, CDR3 DNA. A D gene is named only where the DNA matches it firmly. Where a row states a size, it is once, few, many or the class of an expanded clone; other rows omit it.

.	TRBV5-1	TRBJ2-2	15	.	CASSLGHQNTGELFF	TGCGCCAGCAGCTTGGGACACCAAAACACCGGGGAGCTGTTTTTT
.	TRBV9	TRBJ1-2	15	.	CASSVGNRQNYGYTF	TGTGCCAGCAGCGTAGGGAACAGGCAAAACTATGGCTACACCTTC
TRBD2	TRBV5-1	TRBJ2-1	16	.	CASRNHGGASYNEQFF	TGCGCCAGCAGAAACCACGGGGGGGCGTCATACAATGAGCAGTTCTTC
TRBD1	TRBV25-1	TRBJ2-3	16	.	CASSATGTGGKGTQYF	TGTGCCAGCAGTGCAACCGGGACAGGGGGCAAGGGTACGCAGTATTTT
TRBD2	TRBV23-1	TRBJ2-5	14	.	CASSQSTSGETQYF	TGCGCCAGCAGTCAATCTACTAGCGGGGAGACCCAGTACTTC
.	TRBV3-1/TRBV3-2	TRBJ1-5	15	once	CASSQGKGVHQPQHF	TGTGCCAGCAGCCAAGGGAAAGGGGTGCATCAGCCCCAGCATTTT
.	TRBV10-3	TRBJ2-1	13	few	CAIRGDKYNEQFF	TGTGCCATCAGGGGGGACAAATACAATGAGCAGTTCTTC
TRBD1	TRBV7-3	TRBJ1-1	19	.	CASSEFKTGFRTVNTEAFF	TGTGCCAGCAGCGAGTTTAAGACAGGGTTTAGGACAGTGAACACTGAAGCTTTCTTT
TRBD2	TRBV25-1	TRBJ2-5	15	.	CASSRSGGSQETQYF	TGTGCCAGCAGTCGAAGCGGGGGGTCACAAGAGACCCAGTACTTC
.	TRBV2	TRBJ2-2	12	.	CASSGQTGELFF	TGTGCCAGCAGTGGTCAGACCGGGGAGCTGTTTTTT
TRBD1	TRBV5-4	TRBJ2-3	14	.	CASSSRQGPDTQYF	TGTGCCAGCAGCTCCCGACAGGGTCCAGATACGCAGTATTTT
.	TRBV5-6	TRBJ1-3	14	.	CASSLVETGNTIYF	TGTGCCAGCAGCTTGGTTGAGACTGGAAACACCATATATTTT
.	TRBV9	TRBJ2-3	16	.	CASSVRDTIFTDTQYF	TGTGCCAGCAGCGTACGGGACACAATTTTCACAGATACGCAGTATTTT
.	TRBV6-1	TRBJ2-2	16	.	CASSEAGAANTGELFF	TGTGCCAGCAGTGAAGCGGGGGCTGCGAACACCGGGGAGCTGTTTTTT
TRBD1	TRBV6-5	TRBJ2-7	13	.	CASSSGQDYEQYF	TGTGCCAGCAGTTCGGGACAGGACTACGAGCAGTACTTC
.	TRBV4-1	TRBJ2-1	13	once	CASSHLGGDEQFF	TGCGCCAGCAGCCACTTGGGCGGGGATGAGCAGTTCTTC
.	TRBV21-1	TRBJ2-1	15	once	CASSKKAGFHNEQFF	TGTGCCAGCAGCAAAAAGGCGGGTTTCCACAATGAGCAGTTCTTC
TRBD1	TRBV5-1	TRBJ2-2	14	.	CASVGQVETGELFF	TGCGCCAGCGTGGGACAGGTCGAGACCGGGGAGCTGTTTTTT
TRBD2	TRBV9	TRBJ2-5	15	.	CASSTPSGDQETQYF	TGTGCCAGCAGCACCCCTAGCGGGGATCAAGAGACCCAGTACTTC
.	TRBV3-1/TRBV3-2	TRBJ2-3	15	.	CASSSAGLGTDTQYF	TGTGCCAGCAGCTCCGCGGGGTTGGGCACAGATACGCAGTATTTT
.	TRBV12-5	TRBJ2-5	13	once	CASGRQVQETQYF	TGTGCTAGTGGACGGCAGGTACAAGAGACCCAGTACTTC
.	TRBV4-1	TRBJ1-6	15	.	CASSQDPNGVRPLHF	TGCGCCAGCAGCCAAGATCCTAACGGAGTAAGGCCCCTCCACTTT
.	TRBV5-8	TRBJ2-3	14	.	CASSLGPHTDTQYF	TGTGCCAGCAGCTTGGGGCCCCACACAGATACGCAGTATTTT
TRBD1	TRBV5-6	TRBJ1-1	16	.	CASSYGQGRGNTEAFF	TGTGCCAGCAGCTACGGACAGGGGAGGGGTAACACTGAAGCTTTCTTT
.	TRBV5-1	TRBJ2-7	15	.	CASSWDTVSSYEQYF	TGCGCCAGCAGCTGGGACACTGTTAGCTCCTACGAGCAGTACTTC
TRBD1	TRBV6-5	TRBJ1-6	14	.	CASSRDRGNSPLHF	TGTGCCAGCAGCCGGGACAGGGGGAATTCACCCCTCCACTTT
TRBD1	TRBV6-4	TRBJ1-6	15	.	CASSDFSGGSSPLHF	TGTGCCAGCAGTGACTTTTCAGGGGGCAGCTCACCCCTCCACTTT
.	TRBV6-5	TRBJ1-2	15	.	CASSIQTGTNYGYTF	TGTGCCAGCAGTATTCAGACAGGAACTAACTATGGCTACACCTTC
TRBD1	TRBV12-5	TRBJ2-1	14	.	CASGLVRTGDEQFF	TGTGCTAGTGGTTTGGTACGCACAGGGGATGAGCAGTTCTTC
TRBD1	TRBV6-5	TRBJ1-2	13	.	CASSYDRVYGYTF	TGTGCCAGCAGTTACGACAGGGTCTATGGCTACACCTTC
TRBD1	TRBV5-1	TRBJ1-4	14	.	CASSAGQLNEKLFF	TGCGCCAGCAGCGCGGGACAGTTAAATGAAAAACTGTTTTTT
.	TRBV7-2	TRBJ2-3	13	.	CASSLFGADTQYF	TGTGCCAGCAGCTTATTCGGGGCAGATACGCAGTATTTT
.	TRBV12-3/TRBV12-4	TRBJ1-2	13	.	CASSQDRTWGYTF	TGTGCCAGCAGCCAAGACAGAACCTGGGGCTACACCTTC
.	TRBV9	TRBJ2-2	11	.	CASRSTGELFF	TGTGCCAGCAGGAGCACCGGGGAGCTGTTTTTT
.	TRBV21-1	TRBJ1-2	18	.	CASSKDTFGQAPNYGYTF	TGTGCCAGCAGCAAAGATACCTTTGGACAGGCCCCCAACTATGGCTACACCTTC
TRBD1	TRBV5-4	TRBJ1-1	17	.	CASSLSRGGAVNTEAFF	TGTGCCAGCAGCTTGAGTAGAGGGGGCGCAGTGAACACTGAAGCTTTCTTT
.	TRBV18	TRBJ2-3	11	.	CASSPQDTQYF	TGTGCCAGCTCACCCCAAGATACGCAGTATTTT
.	TRBV6-5	TRBJ2-7	13	.	CASIQGNGYEQYF	TGTGCCAGCATCCAGGGGAATGGCTACGAGCAGTACTTC
.	TRBV6-4	TRBJ1-6	14	.	CASRRTAYNSPLHF	TGTGCCAGCAGAAGGACAGCTTATAATTCACCCCTCCACTTT
TRBD1	TRBV9	TRBJ2-7	16	.	CASSASQGGAFHEQYF	TGTGCCAGCAGCGCAAGCCAAGGGGGCGCATTCCACGAGCAGTACTTC
TRBD1	TRBV29-1	TRBJ1-1	18	.	CSVTRPGQGIGLGTEAFF	TGCAGCGTCACCCGTCCGGGACAGGGAATAGGTCTCGGAACTGAAGCTTTCTTT
TRBD1	TRBV11-2	TRBJ2-1	14	.	CASSGQNAYNEQFF	TGTGCCAGCTCGGGACAGAATGCCTACAATGAGCAGTTCTTC
TRBD1	TRBV5-4	TRBJ1-2	13	once	CASDRDRGFGYTF	TGTGCCAGCGACAGGGACAGGGGGTTTGGCTACACCTTC
.	TRBV2	TRBJ1-1	14	.	CASRKDSMNTEAFF	TGTGCCAGCAGGAAGGACAGCATGAACACTGAAGCTTTCTTT
.	TRBV6-1	TRBJ1-1	15	.	CASSEVAGGSGEAFF	TGTGCCAGCAGTGAAGTGGCGGGGGGGTCGGGTGAAGCTTTCTTT
.	TRBV20-1	TRBJ2-5	11	once	CSARREETQYF	TGCAGTGCTAGGCGAGAGGAGACCCAGTACTTC
TRBD2	TRBV7-2	TRBJ2-3	12	.	CASSPLAGGMYF	TGTGCCAGCAGCCCCCTAGCGGGGGGGATGTATTTT
.	TRBV3-1/TRBV3-2	TRBJ2-7	14	.	CASSQEGGTGGQYF	TGTGCCAGCAGCCAAGAGGGGGGGACAGGTGGGCAGTACTTC
.	TRBV13	TRBJ2-5	13	.	CASSFQGQETQYF	TGTGCCAGCAGCTTCCAGGGCCAAGAGACCCAGTACTTC
TRBD2	TRBV2	TRBJ2-3	15	.	CASNPIAGAGDTQYF	TGTGCCAGCAACCCCATAGCGGGGGCGGGGGATACGCAGTATTTT